The 22 T cell receptor beta chains in this list originate from one sample, sequenced in a study of T cell repertoires in ileal Crohn's disease. The protocol was immunoSEQ multiplex PCR, while the TCRdb copy is restricted to in-frame clones and leaves out a portion. This table has about 13,000 clones, over 75% appearing once. Time point given: neoterminal ileum biopsy at postoperative endoscopy, about 6 months after surgery. The sample was ileal tissue. The receptors here all came from an adult with Crohn's disease.

CDR3: CASSLDSGTTDTQYF. CDR3 in DNA: TGCGCCAGCAGCTTAGATAGCGGGACCACAGATACGCAGTATTTT. This chain joins TRBV5-1 and TRBJ2-3, with 8 positions matching TRBD2. CDR3 length: 15 residues. CDR1 is SGHRS, CDR2 YFSETQ, per germline. Germline trimming cut 2 bases from V and 2 bases from J; bases unmatched to any gene: 4.

This clone was picked up a small number of times. The chain links TRBV7-9 to TRBJ2-2; TRBD1 is a possible D gene (5 bases). CDR3 size: 15 residues. Germline V gives CDR1 SEHNR, CDR2 FQNEAQ (reference sequence). Trimming left V 0 bases short and J 4 bases short, with 9 bases between. The CDR3 DNA sequence: TGTGCCAGCAGCTTAGCCAGGGAACTCACCGGGGAGCTGTTTTTT. It translates to CASSLARELTGELFF.

This chain links TRBV6-5 with TRBJ1-2; TRBD1 agrees at 12 bases. V lost 0 bases, J lost 8 bases, and 4 bases stayed unmatched. The germline CDR1 and CDR2 sequences are MNHEY and SVGAGI. CDR3 size: 15 residues. CDR3 bases: TGTGCCAGCAGTTACTCTCGGGGGACAGGGGGCGGCTACACCTTC. It translates to CASSYSRGTGGGYTF.

This clone has a single count. The chain has TRBV29-1 and TRBJ2-7; 8 bases align to TRBD1. With V trimmed by 3 bases and J by 5 bases, 9 bases remained unmatched. Germline V gene data show CDR1 as SQVTM and CDR2 as ANQGSEA. The CDR3 sequence is 14 residues long. The CDR3 sequence: CSVDSQGAVNEQYF. The CDR3 DNA sequence: TGCAGCGTTGATAGCCAGGGGGCTGTCAACGAGCAGTACTTC.

The gene calls are TRBV5-1 and TRBJ1-4; 9 nucleotides align to TRBD1. Per germline, CDR1 SGHRS and CDR2 YFSETQ. This CDR3 is built from 18 residues. V dropped 0 bases and J dropped 0; count of bases not matched to a gene: 6. CDR3 in amino acids: CASSLGFGQGTTNEKLFF. The CDR3 nucleotides are TGCGCCAGCAGCTTGGGATTTGGACAGGGGACAACTAATGAAAAACTGTTTTTT.

This rearrangement joins TRBV10-1 to TRBJ2-3; 7 bases fit TRBD2. CDR3 size: 15 residues. V dropped 3 bases and J dropped 2; count of bases not matched to a gene: 5. Germline CDR1 reads WNHNN; CDR2 reads SYGVQD (reference sequence). The CDR3 loop is CASSDGGSHTDTQYF. In DNA, the CDR3 is TGCGCCAGCAGTGACGGGGGGAGCCACACAGATACGCAGTATTTT.

The genes are TRBV7-3 and TRBJ2-7; D is uncertain. Germline CDR1 and CDR2: SGHTA and FQGTGA. This CDR3 has 10 amino acids. V was cut by 2 bases and J by 6 bases, with 2 bases left in between. Here the CDR3 reads CASSLREQYF. CDR3 DNA: TGTGCCAGCAGCTTACGCGAGCAGTACTTC.

This chain uses TRBV30 with TRBJ1-1; D gene uncertain. This CDR3 is built from 13 residues. V was trimmed by 0 bases and J by 0 bases, leaving 5 bases between them. Germline V CDR1 and CDR2: GTSNPN, SVGIG (reference sequence). CDR3 in amino acids: CAWSVIVNTEAFF. The CDR3 bases are TGTGCCTGGAGTGTAATCGTGAACACTGAAGCTTTCTTT.

The table lists this clone with a count of one. The rearrangement joins TRBV2 to TRBJ1-2; 8 bases align to TRBD1. The CDR3 extends over 15 amino acids. Germline loops: CDR1 SNHLY, CDR2 FYNNEI. Trimming took 7 bases from V and 0 from J; bases not matched to a gene: 7. The CDR3 nucleotides are TGTGCCAGCACGGGGACAGGTCTTCCTAACTATGGCTACACCTTC. Translated: CASTGTGLPNYGYTF.

The CDR3 bases are TGCAGTGCTACGGGGTCCTACGAGCAGTACTTC. Its translation is CSATGSYEQYF. This rearrangement joins TRBV20-1 to TRBJ2-7; a possible D gene is TRBD2 (5 bases). V lost 4 bases and J 1 base, leaving 5 bases between the germline ends. This CDR3 spans 11 amino acids. Germline loops: CDR1 DFQATT, CDR2 SNEGSKA (reference sequence).

The genes are TRBV9 and TRBJ1-2, with D possibly matching TRBD1 (6 bases). V was trimmed by 0 bases and J by 6 bases, leaving 15 bases between them. Germline CDR1 is SGDLS and CDR2 is YYNGEE. CDR3 length: 15 residues. CDR3 sequence (DNA): TGTGCCAGCAGCGTAGAAGCTGGGGGCGGCAATGGCTACACCTTC. Its translation: CASSVEAGGGNGYTF.

Only a few counts were recorded for this clone. The rearrangement uses TRBV29-1 and TRBJ1-2; D perhaps matches TRBD1 (6 bases). Trimming shortened V by 4 bases and J by 1 base, and 10 bases separated the two germline ends. The CDR3 has 13 residues. Germline CDR1 reads SQVTM; CDR2 reads ANQGSEA. The CDR3 nucleotides read TGCAGCGTTGTACAGGGAGATAACTATGGCTACACCTTC. Translating gives CSVVQGDNYGYTF.

The chain is built from TRBV6-5 and TRBJ2-1, with D perhaps TRBD1 (6 bases). Germline assignment: CDR1 MNHEY and CDR2 SVGAGI. Trimming cost V 4 bases and J 0 bases, with 13 bases left between them. The CDR3 totals 16 residues. CDR3 sequence: CASSFRDTASYNEQFF. In DNA form, the CDR3 reads TGTGCCAGCAGTTTCCGGGACACCGCCTCCTACAATGAGCAGTTCTTC.

This chain joins TRBV7-9 and TRBJ1-3; a possible D gene is TRBD1 (6 bases). V shed 1 base and J shed 8 bases, with 18 bases lying between them. The length of the CDR3 is 16 residues. Germline lookup yields CDR1 SEHNR and CDR2 FQNEAQ (reference sequence). CDR3 region: CASSLEIPGDRDTIYF. DNA for the CDR3: TGTGCCAGCAGCTTAGAGATCCCAGGGGATCGAGACACCATATATTTT.

This clone is medium-sized within its sample. The sample contains more than one DNA sequence encoding this CDR3. The chain couples TRBV11-2 to TRBJ1-1; D uncertain. CDR3 size: 13 residues. Trimming cost V 1 base and J 4 bases, with 7 bases left between them. From germline, CDR1 is SGHAT and CDR2 FQNNGV. CDR3 region: CASSLVTGTEAFF. The CDR3 nucleotides read TGTGCCAGCAGCTTAGTTACGGGCACTGAAGCTTTCTTT.

The chain carries TRBV18 and TRBJ2-7; the D gene is possibly TRBD1 (7 bases). The V gene lost 3 bases and the J gene lost 6 bases, with 18 bases spanning the gap. The CDR3 extends over 15 amino acids. Per the germline V gene, CDR1 is KGHSH and CDR2 is LQKENI. The CDR3 sequence: CASSPRDRDPSEQYF. CDR3 in DNA: TGTGCCAGCTCACCGCGGGACAGAGATCCCTCCGAGCAGTACTTC.

The chain links TRBV5-1 to TRBJ2-5, with D possibly TRBD2 on 5 matching bases. Trimming cost V 5 bases and J 1 base, with 24 bases left between them. CDR1 is SGHRS, CDR2 YFSETQ, per germline. The CDR3 runs 18 residues. The CDR3 coding sequence is TGCGCCAGCAGGATTGGCGTGGCTAGCCGGACCATCCAAGAGACCCAGTACTTC. It specifies CASRIGVASRTIQETQYF.

The chain combines TRBV11-2 with TRBJ1-1; D is undetermined. Trimming took off 1 base at V and 3 bases at J, with 9 bases between the two ends. Looked up from germline, CDR1 is SGHAT and CDR2 is FQNNGV. This CDR3 is built from 14 residues. The CDR3 bases are TGTGCCAGCAGCTTAGGGCGGACTTACACTGAAGCTTTCTTT. Protein sequence: CASSLGRTYTEAFF.

The chain uses TRBV14 and TRBJ1-5; 7 bases are a match to TRBD1. J was trimmed by 4 bases and V by 3 bases; bases with no gene match: 9. Germline V lookup: CDR1 SGHDN, CDR2 FVKESK. The CDR3 consists of 16 residues. The CDR3 reads CASSQDRDSLNQPQHF. DNA of the CDR3: TGTGCCAGCAGCCAGGACCGGGACAGTCTTAATCAGCCCCAGCATTTT.

V usage is TRBV2 and J usage is TRBJ2-2; 14 bases map to TRBD2. Trimming at V came to 8 bases and at J to 0 bases, leaving 5 bases not matched to a gene. Germline CDR1 and CDR2: SNHLY and FYNNEI. The CDR3 covers 17 residues. CDR3: CASGGLAGGSNTGELFF. In DNA form, the CDR3 reads TGTGCCAGCGGCGGACTAGCGGGAGGATCGAACACCGGGGAGCTGTTTTTT. The full variable domain, rest sourced from reference TRBV2 and TRBJ2-2, is EPEVTQTPSHQVTQMGQEVILRCVPISNHLYFYWYRQILGQKVEFLVSFYNNEISEKSEIFDDQFSVERPDGSNFTLKIRSTKLEDSAMYFCASGGLAGGSNTGELFFGEGSRLTVL.

This rearrangement joins TRBV7-2 to TRBJ2-3; 9 bases agree with TRBD1. The germline V gene encodes CDR1 SGHTA and CDR2 FQGNSA. The ends lost 5 bases at V and 5 bases at J; junction bases unmatched: 2. The CDR3 spans 13 residues. CDR3 sequence: CASSGQGIDTQYF. CDR3 nucleotide sequence: TGTGCCAGCAGCGGACAGGGGATAGATACGCAGTATTTT.

This chain joins TRBV11-2 and TRBJ2-4; 7 positions match TRBD2. Germline CDR1 reads SGHAT; CDR2 reads FQNNGV. CDR3 length: 13 amino acids. The trim removed 2 bases at V and 6 bases at J, leaving 1 base unmatched. The CDR3 here is CASSLRGGNIQYF. CDR3 nucleotides: TGTGCCAGCAGCTTACGCGGGGGAAACATTCAGTACTTC.